The source of this T cell receptor (beta chain) is a study of T-cell reconstitution after alpha-beta-depleted transplantation in children. The germline V and J ends were trimmed by 6 bases and 3 bases, with 9 bases remaining between them. The CDR3 spans 13 residues. The authors prepared the TCRbeta library with unique molecular identifiers. TCRdb used MiXCR to reprocess the PCR reads, holding one entry per CDR3 protein. The data contain roughly 500,000 distinct CDR3 sequences, about 33% of them singletons. This specimen was PBMCs from the stem cell graft donor, taken from the stem cell graft. This clonotype was sampled from a human donor who donated a stem cell graft to a child with aplastic anemia. The chain joins TRBV12-3 or TRBV12-4 to TRBJ1-5, with D perhaps matching TRBD1 (6 bases). For the CDR3, the DNA is TGTGCCAGCAGACGGACAGACAATCAGCCCCAGCATTTT. This encodes CASRRTDNQPQHF.